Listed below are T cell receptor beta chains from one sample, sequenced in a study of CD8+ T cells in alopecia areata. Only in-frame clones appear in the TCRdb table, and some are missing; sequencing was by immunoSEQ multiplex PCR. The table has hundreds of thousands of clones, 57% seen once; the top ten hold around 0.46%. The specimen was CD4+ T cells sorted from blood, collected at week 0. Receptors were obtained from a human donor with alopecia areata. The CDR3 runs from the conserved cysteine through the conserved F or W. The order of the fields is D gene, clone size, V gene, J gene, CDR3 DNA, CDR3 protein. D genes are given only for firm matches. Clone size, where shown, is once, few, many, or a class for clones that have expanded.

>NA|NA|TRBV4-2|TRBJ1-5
TGTGCCAGCAGCCACCAGGGGAACCAGCCCCAGCATTTT
CASSHQGNQPQHF
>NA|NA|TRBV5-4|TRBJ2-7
TGTGCCAGCAGCCTGCCGAGGGACGAGCAGTACTTC
CASSLPRDEQYF
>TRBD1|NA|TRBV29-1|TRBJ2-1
TGCAGCGTTGACCGGGGACAGGGGGCCTACAATGAGCAGTTCTTC
CSVDRGQGAYNEQFF
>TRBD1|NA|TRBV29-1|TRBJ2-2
TGCAGCGTTCGCCGCCAGGGGGCCGGGGAGCTGTTTTTT
CSVRRQGAGELFF
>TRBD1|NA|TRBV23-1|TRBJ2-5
TGCGCCAGCAGACTGGGACAGGGCGAAGAGACCCAGTACTTC
CASRLGQGEETQYF
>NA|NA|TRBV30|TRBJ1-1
TGTGCCTGGAGTCGACAGGAGAACACTGAAGCTTTCTTT
CAWSRQENTEAFF
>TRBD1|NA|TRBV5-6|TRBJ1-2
TGTGCCAGCAGCTCGCCACGGACAGGTCTTAACTATGGCTACACCTTC
CASSSPRTGLNYGYTF
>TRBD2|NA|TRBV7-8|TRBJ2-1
TGTGCCAGCAGCTTAGGGGGGGACTATTATGAGCAGTTCTTC
CASSLGGDYYEQFF
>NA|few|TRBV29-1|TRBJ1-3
TGCAGCGTTGAAGATTTTCCCTACTCTGGAAACACCATATATTTT
CSVEDFPYSGNTIYF
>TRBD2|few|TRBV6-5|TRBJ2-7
TGTGCCAGCCGGGGCGGGAGTACCTCCTACGAGCAGTACTTC
CASRGGSTSYEQYF
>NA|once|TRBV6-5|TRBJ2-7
TGTGCCAGCTTAGGGTCAACCTCCTACGAGCAGTACTTC
CASLGSTSYEQYF